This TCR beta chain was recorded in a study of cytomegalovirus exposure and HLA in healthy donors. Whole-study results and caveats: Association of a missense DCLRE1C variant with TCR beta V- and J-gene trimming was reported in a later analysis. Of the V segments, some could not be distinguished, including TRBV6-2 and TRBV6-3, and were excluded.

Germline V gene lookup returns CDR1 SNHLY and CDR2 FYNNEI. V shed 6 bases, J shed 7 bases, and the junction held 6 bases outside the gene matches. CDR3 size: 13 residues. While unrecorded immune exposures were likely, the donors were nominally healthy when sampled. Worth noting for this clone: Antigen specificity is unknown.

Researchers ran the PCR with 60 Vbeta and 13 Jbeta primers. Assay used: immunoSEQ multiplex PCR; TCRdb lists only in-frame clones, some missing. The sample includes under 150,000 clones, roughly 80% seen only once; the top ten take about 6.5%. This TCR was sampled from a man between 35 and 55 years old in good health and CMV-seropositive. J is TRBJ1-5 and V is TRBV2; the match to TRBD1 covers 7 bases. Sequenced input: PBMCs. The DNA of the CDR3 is TGTGCCAGCAGGAAGACAGGGAACCAGCCCCAGCATTTT. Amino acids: CASRKTGNQPQHF.